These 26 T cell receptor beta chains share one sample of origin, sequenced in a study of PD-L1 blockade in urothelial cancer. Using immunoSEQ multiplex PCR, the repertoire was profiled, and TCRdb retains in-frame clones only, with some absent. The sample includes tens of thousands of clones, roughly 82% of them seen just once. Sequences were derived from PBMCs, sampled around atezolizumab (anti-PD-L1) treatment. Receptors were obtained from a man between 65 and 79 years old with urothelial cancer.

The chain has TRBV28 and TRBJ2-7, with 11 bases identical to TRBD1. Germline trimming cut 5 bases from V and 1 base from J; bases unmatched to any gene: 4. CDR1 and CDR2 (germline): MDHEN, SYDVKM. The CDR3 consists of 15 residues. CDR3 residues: CASSTGTGGSYEQYF. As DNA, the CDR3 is TGTGCCAGCAGTACCGGGACAGGGGGGTCCTACGAGCAGTACTTC.

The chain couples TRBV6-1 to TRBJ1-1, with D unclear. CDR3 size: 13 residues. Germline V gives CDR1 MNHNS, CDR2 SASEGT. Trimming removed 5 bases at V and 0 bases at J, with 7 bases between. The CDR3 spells CASSLELNTEAFF. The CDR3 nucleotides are TGTGCCAGCAGTTTGGAGCTGAACACTGAAGCTTTCTTT.

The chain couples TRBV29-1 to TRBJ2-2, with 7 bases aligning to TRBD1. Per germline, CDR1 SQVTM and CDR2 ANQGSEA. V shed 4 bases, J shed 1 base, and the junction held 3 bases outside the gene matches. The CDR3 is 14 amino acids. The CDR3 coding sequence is TGCAGCGTTGGAGACAGGGTGAACACCGGGGAGCTGTTTTTT. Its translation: CSVGDRVNTGELFF.

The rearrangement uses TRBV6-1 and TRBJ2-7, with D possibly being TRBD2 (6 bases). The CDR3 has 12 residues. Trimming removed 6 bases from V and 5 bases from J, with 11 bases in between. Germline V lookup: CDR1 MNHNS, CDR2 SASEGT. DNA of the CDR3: TGTGCCAGCAGGTATTCGGGGGACGAGCAGTACTTC. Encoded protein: CASRYSGDEQYF.

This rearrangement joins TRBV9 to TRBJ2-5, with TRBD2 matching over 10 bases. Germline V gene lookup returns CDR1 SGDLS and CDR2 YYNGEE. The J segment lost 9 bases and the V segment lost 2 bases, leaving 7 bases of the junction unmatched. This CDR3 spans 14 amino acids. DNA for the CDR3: TGTGCCAGCAGCGTTGCAGGGACTAGCGCCTCCCAGTACTTC. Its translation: CASSVAGTSASQYF.

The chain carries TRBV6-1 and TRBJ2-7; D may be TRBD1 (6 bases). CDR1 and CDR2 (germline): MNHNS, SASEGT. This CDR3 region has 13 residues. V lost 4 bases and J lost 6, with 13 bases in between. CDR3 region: CASSGNREFEQYF. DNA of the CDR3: TGTGCCAGCAGTGGAAACAGGGAATTCGAGCAGTACTTC.

CDR3 bases: TGTGCCAGCAGGCGGACAGCACTCAACTATGGCTACACCTTC. This sequence encodes CASRRTALNYGYTF. The rearrangement links TRBV6-6 to TRBJ1-2, with D possibly TRBD1 on 6 matching bases. Germline CDR1 MNHNY, CDR2 SVGAGI (reference sequence). The CDR3 contains 14 residues. The V end lost 6 bases, the J end lost 2 bases, and 13 bases lay between the germline ends.

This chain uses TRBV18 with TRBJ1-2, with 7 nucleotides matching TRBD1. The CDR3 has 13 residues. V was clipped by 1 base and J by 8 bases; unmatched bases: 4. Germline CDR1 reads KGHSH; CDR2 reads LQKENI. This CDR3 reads CASSPQGQSGYTF. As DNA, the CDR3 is TGTGCCAGCTCACCACAGGGACAGAGCGGCTACACCTTC.

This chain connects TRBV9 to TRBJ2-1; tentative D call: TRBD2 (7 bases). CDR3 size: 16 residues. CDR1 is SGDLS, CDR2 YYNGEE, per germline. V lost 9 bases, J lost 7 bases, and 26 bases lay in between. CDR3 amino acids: CATSLGWGGEGNEQFF. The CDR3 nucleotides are TGTGCCACCTCATTAGGGTGGGGGGGCGAAGGAAATGAGCAGTTCTTC. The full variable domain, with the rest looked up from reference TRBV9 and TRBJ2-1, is DSGVTQTPKHLITATGQRVTLRCSPRSGDLSVYWYQQSLDQGLQFLIQYYNGEERAKGNILERFSAQQFPDLHSELNLSSLELGDSALYFCATSLGWGGEGNEQFFGPGTRLTVL.

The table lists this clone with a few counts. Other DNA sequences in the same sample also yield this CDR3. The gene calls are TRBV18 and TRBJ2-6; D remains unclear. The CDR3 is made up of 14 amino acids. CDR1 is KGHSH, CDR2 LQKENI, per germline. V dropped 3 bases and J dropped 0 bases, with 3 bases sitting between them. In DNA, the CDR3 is TGTGCCAGCTCACCCAACTCTGGGGCCAACGTCCTGACTTTC. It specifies CASSPNSGANVLTF.

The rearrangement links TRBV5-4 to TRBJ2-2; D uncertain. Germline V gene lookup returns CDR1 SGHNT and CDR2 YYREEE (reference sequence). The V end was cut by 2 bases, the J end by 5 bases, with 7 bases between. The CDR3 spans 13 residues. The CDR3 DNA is TGTGCCAGCAGCTTATCGAGTACCGGGGAGCTGTTTTTT. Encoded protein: CASSLSSTGELFF.

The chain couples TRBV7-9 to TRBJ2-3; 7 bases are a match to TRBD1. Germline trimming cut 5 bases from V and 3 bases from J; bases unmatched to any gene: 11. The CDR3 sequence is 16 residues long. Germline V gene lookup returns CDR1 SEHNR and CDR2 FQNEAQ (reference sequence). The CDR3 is CASSQQDRGRTDTQYF. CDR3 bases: TGTGCCAGCAGCCAACAAGATAGGGGGCGGACAGATACGCAGTATTTT. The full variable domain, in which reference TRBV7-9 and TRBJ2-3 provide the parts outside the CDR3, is DTGVSQNPRHKITKRGQNVTFRCDPISEHNRLYWYRQTLGQGPEFLTYFQNEAQLEKSRLLSDRFSAERPKGSFSTLEIQRTEQGDSAMYLCASSQQDRGRTDTQYFGPGTRLTVL.

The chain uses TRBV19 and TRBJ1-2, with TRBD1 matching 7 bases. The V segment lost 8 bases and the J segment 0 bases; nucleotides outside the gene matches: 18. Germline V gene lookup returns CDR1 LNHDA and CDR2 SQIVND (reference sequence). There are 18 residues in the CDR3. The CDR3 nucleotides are TGTGCCAGTGCCCATCCGGGTTTTGAGGGGGCATCTAACTATGGCTACACCTTC. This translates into CASAHPGFEGASNYGYTF.

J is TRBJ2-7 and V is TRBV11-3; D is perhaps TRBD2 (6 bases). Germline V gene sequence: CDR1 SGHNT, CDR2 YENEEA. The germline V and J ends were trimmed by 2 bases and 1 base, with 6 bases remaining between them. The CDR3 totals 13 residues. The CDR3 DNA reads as TGTGCCAGCAGCTTACTAGCGTCCTACGAGCAGTACTTC. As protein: CASSLLASYEQYF.

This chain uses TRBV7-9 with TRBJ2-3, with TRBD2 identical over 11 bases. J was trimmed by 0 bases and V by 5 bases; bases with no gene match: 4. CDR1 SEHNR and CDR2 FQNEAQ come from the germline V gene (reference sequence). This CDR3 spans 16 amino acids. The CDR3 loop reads CASSRLAGPSTDTQYF. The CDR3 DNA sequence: TGTGCCAGCAGCCGACTAGCGGGGCCTAGCACAGATACGCAGTATTTT.

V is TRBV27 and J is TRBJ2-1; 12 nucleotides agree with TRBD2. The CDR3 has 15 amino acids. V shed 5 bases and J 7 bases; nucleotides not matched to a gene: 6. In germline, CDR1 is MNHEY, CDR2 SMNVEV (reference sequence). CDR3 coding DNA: TGTGCCAGCAGTAGACTAGCGGGAGCGTCGAATGAGCAGTTCTTC. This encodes CASSRLAGASNEQFF.

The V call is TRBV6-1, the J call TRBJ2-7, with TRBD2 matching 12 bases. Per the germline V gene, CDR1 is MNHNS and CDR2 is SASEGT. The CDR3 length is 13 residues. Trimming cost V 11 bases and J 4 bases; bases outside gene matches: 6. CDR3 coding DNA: TGTGCCGGCGGACTAGCGGGGACTTACGAGCAGTACTTC. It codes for CAGGLAGTYEQYF.

CDR3 in DNA: TGCGCCAGCAGCTTATCGACAGGCGCGCAAGAGACCCAGTACTTC. The encoded protein is CASSLSTGAQETQYF. This sequence joins TRBV5-1 and TRBJ2-5, with D perhaps matching TRBD1 (6 bases). Germline V gene sequence: CDR1 SGHRS, CDR2 YFSETQ. V was shortened by 2 bases and J by 2 bases, with 13 bases between the two germline ends. The CDR3 is made up of 15 amino acids.

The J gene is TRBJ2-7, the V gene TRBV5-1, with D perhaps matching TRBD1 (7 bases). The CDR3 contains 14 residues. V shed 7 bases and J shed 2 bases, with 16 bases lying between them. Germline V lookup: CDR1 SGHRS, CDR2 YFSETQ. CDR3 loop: CASRPGGGPYEQYF. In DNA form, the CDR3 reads TGCGCCAGCCGGCCTGGAGGGGGCCCCTACGAGCAGTACTTC. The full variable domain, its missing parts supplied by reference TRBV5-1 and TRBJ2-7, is KAGVTQTPRYLIKTRGQQVTLSCSPISGHRSVSWYQQTPGQGLQFLFEYFSETQRNKGNFPGRFSGRQFSNSRSEMNVSTLELGDSALYLCASRPGGGPYEQYFGPGTRLTVT.

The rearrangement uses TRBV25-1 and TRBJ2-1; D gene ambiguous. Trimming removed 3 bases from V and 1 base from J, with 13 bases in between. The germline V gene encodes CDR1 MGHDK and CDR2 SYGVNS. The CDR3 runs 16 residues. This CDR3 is CASSELVTISYNEQFF. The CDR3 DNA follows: TGTGCCAGCAGTGAGCTAGTAACGATTTCCTACAATGAGCAGTTCTTC. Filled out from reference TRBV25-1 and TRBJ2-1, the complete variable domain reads EADIYQTPRYLVIGTGKKITLECSQTMGHDKMYWYQQDPGMELHLIHYSYGVNSTEKGDLSSESTVSRIRTEHFPLTLESARPSHTSQYLCASSELVTISYNEQFFGPGTRLTVL.

CDR3 sequence: CAASLTGNQPQHF. In DNA form, the CDR3 reads TGTGCCGCCAGCCTGACAGGGAATCAGCCCCAGCATTTT. The V call is TRBV19, the J call TRBJ1-5; 7 nucleotides match TRBD1. This CDR3 is 13 amino acids long. CDR1 LNHDA and CDR2 SQIVND come from the germline V gene (reference sequence). J gave up 4 bases and V 11 bases, and 8 bases lay outside the gene matches.

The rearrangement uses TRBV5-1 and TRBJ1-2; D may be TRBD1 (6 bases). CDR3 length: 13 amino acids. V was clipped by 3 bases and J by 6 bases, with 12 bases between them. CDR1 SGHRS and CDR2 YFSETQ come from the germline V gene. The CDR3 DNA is TGCGCCAGCAGCTCTACAGGGTCGCATGGCTACACCTTC. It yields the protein CASSSTGSHGYTF.

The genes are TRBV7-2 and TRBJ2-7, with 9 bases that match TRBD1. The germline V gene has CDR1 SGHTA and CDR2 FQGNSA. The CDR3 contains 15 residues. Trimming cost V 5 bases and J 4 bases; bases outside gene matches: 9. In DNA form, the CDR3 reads TGTGCCAGCAGCACCCAAACAGGGGGCGTGTACGAGCAGTACTTC. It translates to CASSTQTGGVYEQYF.

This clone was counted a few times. The CDR3, as DNA: TGTGCCAGCAGCTTCGGGAATAATTCACCCCTCCACTTT. This translates into CASSFGNNSPLHF. The chain has TRBV5-6 and TRBJ1-6; D not certain. CDR3 length equals 13 residues. Germline lookup yields CDR1 SGHDT and CDR2 YYEEEE. The germline V and J ends were trimmed by 2 bases and 5 bases, with 5 bases remaining between them.

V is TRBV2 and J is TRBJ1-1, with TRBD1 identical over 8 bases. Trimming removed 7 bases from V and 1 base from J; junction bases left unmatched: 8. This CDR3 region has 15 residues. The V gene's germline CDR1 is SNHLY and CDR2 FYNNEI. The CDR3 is CASTFEGTGNTEAFF. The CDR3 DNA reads TGTGCCAGCACCTTTGAGGGGACAGGGAACACTGAAGCTTTCTTT.

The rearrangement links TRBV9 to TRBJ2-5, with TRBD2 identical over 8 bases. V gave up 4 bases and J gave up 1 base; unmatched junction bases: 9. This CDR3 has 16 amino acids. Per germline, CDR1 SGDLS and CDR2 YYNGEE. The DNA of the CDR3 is TGTGCCAGCAGCCGAACGGGGGGGGCGGGCCAAGAGACCCAGTACTTC. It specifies CASSRTGGAGQETQYF.